The 27 T cell receptor beta chains below come from one sample, sequenced in a study of cytomegalovirus exposure and HLA in healthy donors. PCR primers comprised 60 Vbeta and 13 Jbeta primers. Method: immunoSEQ multiplex PCR; TCRdb's copy keeps in-frame clones and lacks some. Its listing shows approximately 34,000 clones. The specimen sequenced was PBMCs. The receptors come from a woman aged 35 to 49 in good health and CMV-seropositive.

The V and J genes are TRBV7-6 and TRBJ2-7; 10 nucleotides agree with TRBD2. With 3 bases clipped from V and 6 bases from J, the junction kept 2 bases outside the gene matches. Germline V gene sequence: CDR1 SGHVS, CDR2 FNYEAQ. The CDR3 runs 13 residues. The CDR3 protein is CASSLVAGGEQYF. CDR3 DNA sequence: TGTGCCAGCAGCTTGGTAGCGGGAGGCGAGCAGTACTTC. The complete variable domain, with remaining parts taken from reference TRBV7-6 and TRBJ2-7, reads GAGVSQSPRYKVTKRGQDVALRCDPISGHVSLYWYRQALGQGPEFLTYFNYEAQQDKSGLPNDRFSAERPEGSISTLTIQRTEQRDSAMYRCASSLVAGGEQYFGPGTRLTVT.

This chain links TRBV28 with TRBJ2-7; the D gene is possibly TRBD2 (6 bases). V was shortened by 2 bases and J by 4 bases, with 6 bases between the two germline ends. Germline loops: CDR1 MDHEN, CDR2 SYDVKM. The CDR3 contains 12 residues. The CDR3 DNA reads TGTGCCAGCAGTTTAAGCGGGTACGAGCAGTACTTC. This encodes CASSLSGYEQYF.

The chain recombines TRBV28 with TRBJ2-2, with 8 bases aligning to TRBD1. Germline V gene lookup returns CDR1 MDHEN and CDR2 SYDVKM. CDR3 size: 16 residues. V shed 3 bases, J shed 5 bases, and the junction held 8 bases outside the gene matches. CDR3 DNA sequence: TGTGCCAGCAGTTTTGGACAGGGTGGGAAAACCGGGGAGCTGTTTTTT. Encoded protein: CASSFGQGGKTGELFF.

As concerns this clone: This sample also contains other DNA sequences that code for the same CDR3. DNA of the CDR3: TGTGCCAGCAGTCTAGATTCGGGACAGGGGCTTTCACCCCTCCACTTT. Translating it yields CASSLDSGQGLSPLHF. The chain carries TRBV2 and TRBJ1-6; 10 nucleotides align to TRBD1. This CDR3 is 16 amino acids long. Germline-derived CDR1 and CDR2 are SNHLY and FYNNEI. V dropped 5 bases and J dropped 9; count of bases not matched to a gene: 10.

The chain is built from TRBV10-3 and TRBJ2-5; 7 bases align to TRBD1. Germline CDR1 is ENHRY and CDR2 is SYGVKD. The length of the CDR3 is 13 residues. Trimming at V came to 10 bases and at J to 4 bases, leaving 9 bases not matched to a gene. CDR3 in DNA: TGTGCCACTTTACAGGGGCCGGGAGAGACCCAGTACTTC. It specifies CATLQGPGETQYF.

The chain couples TRBV5-5 to TRBJ1-3, with D unclear. The CDR3 is made up of 16 amino acids. The V and J ends lost 4 bases and 2 bases respectively, with 16 bases between them. Germline CDR1 and CDR2: SGHKS and YYEKEE (reference sequence). The CDR3 coding sequence is TGTGCCAGCAGCCAGACCGGGATAGCCACTGGAAACACCATATATTTT. Translating it yields CASSQTGIATGNTIYF.

The V and J genes are TRBV9 and TRBJ2-5; 9 bases map to TRBD1. TRBJ2-7 matches the DNA end more closely, so the J call is doubtful. Germline assignment: CDR1 SGDLS and CDR2 YYNGEE. The CDR3 totals 15 residues. This CDR3 is CASSAGDRVGGEQYF. The CDR3 DNA sequence: TGTGCCAGCAGCGCCGGGGACAGGGTAGGGGGCGAGCAGTACTTC.

This chain uses TRBV5-8 with TRBJ2-5; the match to TRBD2 covers 13 bases. The junction had 4 bases not matched to a gene; V was cut back by 0 bases and J by 2 bases. The CDR3 sequence is 17 residues long. Per the germline V gene, CDR1 is SGHTS and CDR2 is YDEGEE. DNA of the CDR3: TGTGCCAGCAGCTTGGGGACTAGCGGGGGAGGACAAGAGACCCAGTACTTC. Protein product: CASSLGTSGGGQETQYF.

The rearrangement joins TRBV7-2 to TRBJ1-1; tentatively, D is TRBD1 (6 bases). The CDR3 has 14 amino acids. Germline lookup yields CDR1 SGHTA and CDR2 FQGNSA. The V and J ends lost 2 bases and 1 base respectively, with 8 bases between them. The CDR3 DNA reads TGTGCCAGCAGCTTAATACAGGGGAACACTGAAGCTTTCTTT. Translating gives CASSLIQGNTEAFF.

The chain uses TRBV2 and TRBJ2-1; possibly TRBD1 for D (5 bases). V was pared by 4 bases and J by 9 bases, with 10 bases between. There are 12 residues in the CDR3. CDR1 and CDR2 (germline): SNHLY, FYNNEI. CDR3 bases: TGTGCCAGCAGTGTTCAGGGCGGTGAGCAGTTCTTC. Translated, it gives CASSVQGGEQFF.

V usage is TRBV5-1 and J usage is TRBJ2-5; 11 nucleotides match TRBD1. Trimming at V came to 0 bases and at J to 4 bases, leaving 2 bases not matched to a gene. Per germline, CDR1 SGHRS and CDR2 YFSETQ. The length of the CDR3 is 15 residues. The DNA of the CDR3 is TGCGCCAGCAGCTTGGGCGGGACAGGGGGAGAGACCCAGTACTTC. This gives the protein CASSLGGTGGETQYF.

The chain joins TRBV19 to TRBJ2-7, with D perhaps TRBD1 (5 bases). Germline V gene sequence: CDR1 LNHDA, CDR2 SQIVND (reference sequence). Trimming shortened V by 3 bases and J by 7 bases, and 13 bases separated the two germline ends. The CDR3 covers 13 residues. The CDR3 is CASSISGRAEQYF. In DNA form, the CDR3 reads TGTGCCAGTAGTATCTCAGGCAGGGCAGAGCAGTACTTC.

J is TRBJ2-2 and V is TRBV29-1; possibly TRBD1 for D (6 bases). Trimming cost V 3 bases and J 1 base, with 6 bases left between them. The germline V gene has CDR1 SQVTM and CDR2 ANQGSEA. The CDR3 totals 13 residues. Written as DNA, the CDR3 is TGCAGCGTTGACAGGGGGAACACCGGGGAGCTGTTTTTT. Translation: CSVDRGNTGELFF.

The chain combines TRBV18 with TRBJ2-5; a weak D match, TRBD2 (5 bases). The CDR3 spans 14 residues. Trimming cost V 2 bases and J 7 bases, with 14 bases left between them. Germline-derived CDR1 and CDR2 are KGHSH and LQKENI. CDR3 DNA sequence: TGTGCCAGCTCACCAGGGAACCATGAGGGGACCCAGTACTTC. Its protein is CASSPGNHEGTQYF. Filled out from reference TRBV18 and TRBJ2-5, the complete variable domain reads NAGVMQNPRHLVRRRGQEARLRCSPMKGHSHVYWYRQLPEEGLKFMVYLQKENIIDESGMPKERFSAEFPKEGPSILRIQQVVRGDSAAYFCASSPGNHEGTQYFGPGTRLLVL.

The V and J genes are TRBV6-5 and TRBJ2-5; D is possibly TRBD1 (6 bases). CDR1 and CDR2 (germline): MNHEY, SVGAGI. This CDR3 region has 15 residues. The V end lost 6 bases, the J end lost 5 bases, and 19 bases lay between the germline ends. CDR3 coding DNA: TGTGCCAGCAGACCCAGGACAGCCTCAGGGGAGACCCAGTACTTC. Its translation is CASRPRTASGETQYF.

The rearrangement uses TRBV30 and TRBJ2-7; 10 nucleotides line up with TRBD1. V lost 0 bases to trimming and J lost 5 bases; unmatched junction nucleotides: 1. The CDR3 consists of 13 residues. CDR1 GTSNPN and CDR2 SVGIG come from the germline V gene (reference sequence). The CDR3 is CAWSVGTGDEQYF. The CDR3 DNA reads TGTGCCTGGAGTGTTGGGACAGGGGACGAGCAGTACTTC. The full variable domain, with the rest looked up from reference TRBV30 and TRBJ2-7, is SQTIHQWPATLVQPVGSPLSLECTVEGTSNPNLYWYRQAAGRGLQLLFYSVGIGQISSEVPQNLSASRPQDRQFILSSKKLLLSDSGFYLCAWSVGTGDEQYFGPGTRLTVT.

CDR3 amino acids: CASAGGRREETQYF. CDR3 nucleotides: TGTGCCAGCGCAGGGGGCCGACGGGAAGAGACCCAGTACTTC. The chain has TRBV7-2 and TRBJ2-5; 8 bases are a match to TRBD1. CDR3 length: 14 amino acids. J gave up 3 bases and V 8 bases, and 8 bases lay outside the gene matches. In germline, CDR1 is SGHTA, CDR2 FQGNSA. The entire variable domain, with the rest obtained from reference TRBV7-2 and TRBJ2-5, is as follows: GAGVSQSPSNKVTEKGKDVELRCDPISGHTALYWYRQSLGQGLEFLIYFQGNSAPDKSGLPSDRFSAERTGGSVSTLTIQRTQQEDSAVYLCASAGGRREETQYFGPGTRLLVL.

V and J are TRBV7-3 and TRBJ2-3; D is perhaps TRBD2 (6 bases). Per the germline V gene, CDR1 is SGHTA and CDR2 is FQGTGA. The CDR3 runs 14 residues. Between the trimmed V and J ends, which lost 5 bases and 6 bases, there was a span of 15 bases. The CDR3 DNA is TGTGCCAGCAGCACGGGACTTCAGCCGGATACGCAGTATTTT. It specifies CASSTGLQPDTQYF.

The chain is built from TRBV6-5 and TRBJ2-1, with 12 positions matching TRBD2. This CDR3 has 16 residues. CDR1 and CDR2 from the germline V gene are MNHEY and SVGAGI. The V and J ends lost 0 bases and 9 bases, in that order; junction bases with no gene match: 6. Here the CDR3 DNA reads TGTGCCAGCAGTTACTCGATACTAGCGGGAGGTCCTGAGCAGTTCTTC. Translating it yields CASSYSILAGGPEQFF.

This rearrangement joins TRBV29-1 to TRBJ2-5, with 11 bases fitting TRBD2. Germline values: CDR1 SQVTM, CDR2 ANQGSEA. V shed 6 bases, J shed 5 bases, and the junction held 11 bases outside the gene matches. This CDR3 is 15 amino acids long. In nucleotides, the CDR3 is TGCAGCGTCTCTTATAGCGGGGGGGCTGACGAGACCCAGTACTTC. Translated, it gives CSVSYSGGADETQYF.

V gene TRBV6-6 combines with J gene TRBJ1-4; 8 nucleotides match TRBD1. Germline V gene sequence: CDR1 MNHNY, CDR2 SVGAGI (reference sequence). The CDR3 length is 15 residues. V lost 5 bases and J lost 1; bases outside the gene matches: 3. This CDR3 reads CASSIQGGTNEKLFF. The CDR3 DNA follows: TGTGCCAGCAGTATACAGGGGGGAACTAATGAAAAACTGTTTTTT.

V gene TRBV5-1 combines with J gene TRBJ1-1; perhaps TRBD1 as D (5 bases). Germline CDR1 is SGHRS and CDR2 is YFSETQ. The germline V and J ends were trimmed by 2 bases and 5 bases, with 16 bases remaining between them. The CDR3 runs 15 residues. Here the CDR3 reads CASSFQSGGGTEAFF. For the CDR3, the DNA is TGCGCCAGCAGCTTCCAATCGGGGGGAGGGACTGAAGCTTTCTTT.

The chain carries TRBV6-1 and TRBJ2-3; possibly TRBD2 for D (5 bases). The CDR3 spans 15 residues. The V gene's germline CDR1 is MNHNS and CDR2 SASEGT. Trimming stripped 7 bases from V and 2 bases from J, with 16 bases between. CDR3 nucleotide sequence: TGTGCCAGCAACAGCGGCCGTATCCTCACAGATACGCAGTATTTT. This sequence encodes CASNSGRILTDTQYF.

This chain links TRBV5-1 with TRBJ2-2, with a tentative D call TRBD2 (5 bases). Germline V gives CDR1 SGHRS, CDR2 YFSETQ. The length of the CDR3 is 13 residues. The V and J ends lost 10 bases and 3 bases respectively, with 13 bases between them. The CDR3 DNA is TGCGCCTCGAGAGGGAAGCACACCGGGGAGCTGTTTTTT. Its protein product is CASRGKHTGELFF.

The V and J genes are TRBV5-6 and TRBJ1-5, with TRBD1 matching 8 bases. CDR3 length: 16 residues. CDR1 and CDR2 (germline): SGHDT, YYEEEE. The junction had 4 bases not matched to a gene; V was cut back by 1 base and J by 1 base. The CDR3 DNA follows: TGTGCCAGCAGCTTGTACCGGACAGGGAGCAATCAGCCCCAGCATTTT. Translating it yields CASSLYRTGSNQPQHF.

The chain links TRBV19 to TRBJ1-1, with a weak D call TRBD1 (6 bases). Germline V lookup: CDR1 LNHDA, CDR2 SQIVND (reference sequence). The length of the CDR3 is 14 residues. Trimming stripped 9 bases from V and 3 bases from J, with 17 bases between. The CDR3 sequence is CASSVTGVHTEAFF. The CDR3, as DNA: TGTGCCAGCTCGGTGACAGGCGTCCACACTGAAGCTTTCTTT.

As regards this clone: An end of the junction differs from the germline gene, which may be a read error. The rearrangement joins TRBV7-7 to TRBJ2-5; TRBD2 aligns across 13 bases. The germline V gene has CDR1 SSHAT and CDR2 FNYEAQ (reference sequence). CDR3 size: 17 residues. CDR3 sequence: CASSLGLAGAYQETQYF. CDR3 DNA: TGTGCTAGCAGCTTAGGACTAGCGGGGGCGTACCAAGAGACCCAGTACTTC.